These T cell receptor beta chains were read from a single sample in a study of beta chain features in type 1 diabetes. The protocol was immunoSEQ multiplex PCR, while the TCRdb copy is restricted to in-frame clones and leaves out a portion. The sample gives around 150,000 clones, about 7% of which show up once; 1.4% is in the top ten. The specimen was central memory CD4+ T cells from blood. Receptor source: a woman aged 30 to 39 in good health. Both conserved end residues are part of each CDR3. Each record gives: J gene, clone size, D gene, CDR3 length, V gene, CDR3 protein, CDR3 DNA. The D gene is left open where the match is weak. Rows may omit the clone size; those that give it use once, few, many or a size class.

TRBJ2-3 many - 16 TRBV7-2 CASSLGLEPSTDTQYF TGTGCCAGCAGCTTAGGGCTAGAGCCTAGCACAGATACGCAGTATTTT
TRBJ2-1 few - 15 TRBV27 CASSLLANLPNEQFF TGTGCCAGCAGTTTATTAGCGAATCTACCCAATGAGCAGTTCTTC
TRBJ1-5 - - 13 TRBV6-1 CASSVGGNQPQHF TGTGCCAGCAGTGTTGGGGGGAATCAGCCCCAGCATTTT
TRBJ1-3 few - 14 TRBV12-5 CASGTGDSGNTIYF TGTGCTAGTGGCACCGGGGACTCTGGAAACACCATATATTTT
TRBJ2-5 few TRBD2 15 TRBV7-2 CASSFAREGRETQYF TGTGCCAGCAGCTTCGCGCGGGAGGGCCGCGAGACCCAGTACTTC
TRBJ2-1 - TRBD2 14 TRBV28 CASSLSGSYNEQFF TGTGCCAGCAGTCTTAGCGGGAGCTACAATGAGCAGTTCTTC
TRBJ2-1 - TRBD1 15 TRBV28 CASSLPTDRAIWQFF TGTGCCAGCAGCTTGCCCACTGACAGGGCAATTTGGCAGTTCTTC
TRBJ1-1 - TRBD1 13 TRBV7-3 CASSKTGVTEAFF TGTGCCAGCAGCAAGACAGGGGTCACTGAAGCTTTCTTT
TRBJ2-2 few TRBD2 15 TRBV30 CAWMGAGGPGGELFF TGTGCCTGGATGGGAGCGGGAGGGCCAGGCGGGGAGCTGTTTTTT
TRBJ1-1 - TRBD1 13 TRBV30 CALDRGMNTEAFF TGTGCCTTAGACAGGGGAATGAACACTGAAGCTTTCTTT